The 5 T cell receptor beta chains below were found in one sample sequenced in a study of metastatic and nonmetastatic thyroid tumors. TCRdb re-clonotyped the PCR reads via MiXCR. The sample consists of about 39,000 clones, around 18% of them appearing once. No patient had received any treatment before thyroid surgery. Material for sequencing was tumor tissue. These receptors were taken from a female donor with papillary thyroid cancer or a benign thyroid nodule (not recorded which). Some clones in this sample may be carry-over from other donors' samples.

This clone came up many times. The CDR3 is CASSPAVSGNTIYF. In DNA form, the CDR3 reads TGTGCCAGCAGCCCGGCGGTATCTGGAAACACCATATATTTT. The rearrangement uses TRBV7-2 and TRBJ1-3; no clear D gene. Trimming left V 5 bases short and J 1 base short, with 9 bases between. This CDR3 has 14 amino acids. CDR1 and CDR2 from the germline V gene are SGHTA and FQGNSA.

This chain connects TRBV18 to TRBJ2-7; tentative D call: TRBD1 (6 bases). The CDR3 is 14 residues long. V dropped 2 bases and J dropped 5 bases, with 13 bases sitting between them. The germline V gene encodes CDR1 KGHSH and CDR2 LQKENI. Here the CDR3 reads CASSPSQGWHEQYF. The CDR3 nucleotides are TGTGCCAGCTCACCATCCCAGGGGTGGCACGAGCAGTACTTC. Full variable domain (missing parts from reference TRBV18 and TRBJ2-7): NAGVMQNPRHLVRRRGQEARLRCSPMKGHSHVYWYRQLPEEGLKFMVYLQKENIIDESGMPKERFSAEFPKEGPSILRIQQVVRGDSAAYFCASSPSQGWHEQYFGPGTRLTVT.

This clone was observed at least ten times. CDR3 sequence: CASSLNPGQGSEQYF. CDR3 nucleotide sequence: TGTGCCAGCAGTTTAAACCCGGGACAGGGCTCCGAGCAGTACTTC. The V and J genes are TRBV28 and TRBJ2-7, with TRBD1 matching over 9 bases. This CDR3 region has 15 residues. The germline CDR1 and CDR2 sequences are MDHEN and SYDVKM. Trimming took 2 bases from V and 6 from J; bases not matched to a gene: 8.

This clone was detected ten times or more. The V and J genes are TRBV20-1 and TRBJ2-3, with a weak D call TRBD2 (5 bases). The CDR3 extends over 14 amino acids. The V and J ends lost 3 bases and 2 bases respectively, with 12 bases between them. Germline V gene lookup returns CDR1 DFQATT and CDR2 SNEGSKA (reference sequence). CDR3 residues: CSARDGGFTDTQYF. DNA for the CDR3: TGCAGTGCTAGGGACGGCGGGTTCACAGATACGCAGTATTTT.

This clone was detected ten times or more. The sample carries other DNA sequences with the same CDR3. The CDR3 nucleotides are TGTGCCAGCACCCTGGAGGAGGGCCCGCGGGGCTACACCTTC. The encoded protein is CASTLEEGPRGYTF. The chain couples TRBV2 to TRBJ1-2, with D hard to call. V was pared by 7 bases and J by 8 bases, with 20 bases between. The CDR3 runs to 14 residues. Looked up from germline, CDR1 is SNHLY and CDR2 is FYNNEI.